These 16 T cell receptor beta chains were sequenced from one sample in a study of early T cells in non-severe SARS-CoV-2 infection. TCRdb analysed the 5' RACE reads with MiXCR anew, one entry per CDR3 protein. The repertoire holds some 30,000 distinct CDR3 sequences, with 4.7% as singletons. The sequenced sample consisted of whole blood. Receptors originate from an adult who was a healthcare worker with PCR-confirmed SARS-CoV-2 infection or an uninfected control (not recorded which).

This clonotype was recorded many times. The V call is TRBV28, the J call TRBJ2-7, with 10 bases that match TRBD1. Germline V lookup: CDR1 MDHEN, CDR2 SYDVKM. This CDR3 has 15 residues. Unmatched junction bases numbered 10, after V lost 6 bases and J lost 5 bases. For the CDR3, the DNA is TGTGCCAGCAGACCCTCCGGGACAGGGGTGAACGAGCAGTACTTC. It yields the protein CASRPSGTGVNEQYF. The variable domain in full, completed from reference TRBV28 and TRBJ2-7, reads DVKVTQSSRYLVKRTGEKVFLECVQDMDHENMFWYRQDPGLGLRLIYFSYDVKMKEKGDIPEGYSVSREKKERFSLILESASTNQTSMYLCASRPSGTGVNEQYFGPGTRLTVT.

This chain joins TRBV30 and TRBJ2-1; 8 nucleotides match TRBD2. The V gene end was trimmed by 4 bases and the J gene end by 4 bases; junction bases not matched to a gene: 6. Germline CDR1 is GTSNPN and CDR2 is SVGIG (reference sequence). The CDR3 has 14 residues. The CDR3 region has the DNA TGTGCCTGGACCAGCGGGGGTTGGTACAATGAGCAGTTCTTC. It translates to CAWTSGGWYNEQFF.

This clonotype was detected many times. V is TRBV7-2 and J is TRBJ1-2; D possibly corresponds to TRBD1 (6 bases). The CDR3 sequence is 15 residues long. V was pared by 1 base and J by 2 bases, with 11 bases between. The germline V gene has CDR1 SGHTA and CDR2 FQGNSA. The CDR3 DNA reads as TGTGCCAGCAGCTTAGGGCTTGGACAGAACTATGGCTACACCTTC. It translates to CASSLGLGQNYGYTF.

There are many counts of this clonotype. The chain is built from TRBV12-3 or TRBV12-4 and TRBJ2-2; D ambiguous. The CDR3 extends over 12 amino acids. The V end lost 2 bases, the J end lost 11 bases, and 9 bases lay between the germline ends. Here the CDR3 reads CASSLTAGELFF. The CDR3 coding sequence is TGTGCCAGCAGTTTAACAGCTGGTGAGCTGTTTTTT.

This clonotype was recorded at least ten times. This rearrangement joins TRBV11-3 to TRBJ2-7, with 8 bases that match TRBD2. Germline CDR1 SGHNT, CDR2 YENEEA. V shed 11 bases and J 2 bases; nucleotides not matched to a gene: 8. There are 13 residues in the CDR3. CDR3 DNA: TGTGCCGGAGGAGCGGGGGCGCCCTACGAGCAGTACTTC. This encodes CAGGAGAPYEQYF.

This clonotype was counted many times. This sequence joins TRBV7-2 and TRBJ2-1; D is unresolved. Trimming took off 5 bases at V and 3 bases at J, with 14 bases between the two ends. Germline CDR1 SGHTA, CDR2 FQGNSA. CDR3 size: 15 residues. In DNA, the CDR3 is TGTGCCAGCAGCCCTCGGACCGACCGCTACAATGAGCAGTTCTTC. It specifies CASSPRTDRYNEQFF.

Only a few counts were recorded for this clonotype. The rearrangement joins TRBV28 to TRBJ1-2; the D is unclear. The V end lost 5 bases, the J end lost 5 bases, and 3 bases lay between the germline ends. CDR1 MDHEN and CDR2 SYDVKM come from the germline V gene. This CDR3 contains 10 residues. For the CDR3, the DNA is TGTGCCAGCAGTCGTTATGGCTACACCTTC. Encoded protein: CASSRYGYTF.

This clonotype was recorded many times. The V gene is TRBV2, the J gene TRBJ2-7; 9 positions match TRBD1. The germline V gene has CDR1 SNHLY and CDR2 FYNNEI. After removal of 6 bases from V and 5 bases from J, the junction contained 14 bases not matched to a gene. The CDR3 totals 16 residues. The CDR3 region is CASSELPGQGSNEQYF. The CDR3 nucleotides are TGTGCCAGCAGCGAACTTCCGGGACAGGGAAGTAACGAGCAGTACTTC. The full variable domain, with the rest looked up from reference TRBV2 and TRBJ2-7, is EPEVTQTPSHQVTQMGQEVILRCVPISNHLYFYWYRQILGQKVEFLVSFYNNEISEKSEIFDDQFSVERPDGSNFTLKIRSTKLEDSAMYFCASSELPGQGSNEQYFGPGTRLTVT.

CDR3 nucleotide sequence: TGTGCCATCAGTGATCCATGGACAGTGAACACTGAAGCTTTCTTT. Protein: CAISDPWTVNTEAFF. V usage is TRBV10-3 and J usage is TRBJ1-1; TRBD1 might be the D (6 bases). Per the germline V gene, CDR1 is ENHRY and CDR2 is SYGVKD. The V and J ends lost 3 bases and 0 bases respectively, with 11 bases between them. The CDR3 covers 15 residues.

The chain recombines TRBV5-5 with TRBJ2-3, with D tentatively TRBD1 (6 bases). The CDR3 has 16 residues. Per germline, CDR1 SGHKS and CDR2 YYEKEE (reference sequence). V was cut by 4 bases and J by 0 bases, with 15 bases left in between. For the CDR3, the DNA is TGTGCCAGCAGCCGGCGGACAGCTTCTAGCACAGATACGCAGTATTTT. It is translated as CASSRRTASSTDTQYF.

There are many counts of this clonotype. The chain uses TRBV20-1 and TRBJ1-5; TRBD1 is a possible D gene (5 bases). Germline CDR1 is DFQATT and CDR2 is SNEGSKA (reference sequence). This CDR3 is built from 13 residues. Trimming took off 4 bases at V and 0 bases at J, with 7 bases between the two ends. CDR3 residues: CSAIRDSNQPQHF. The CDR3 nucleotides are TGCAGTGCTATCAGGGATAGCAATCAGCCCCAGCATTTT.

The table lists this clonotype with many counts. This chain joins TRBV30 and TRBJ2-3; D may be TRBD1 or TRBD2 (5 bases each). Trimming stripped 0 bases from V and 6 bases from J, with 16 bases between. Germline CDR1 reads GTSNPN; CDR2 reads SVGIG (reference sequence). This CDR3 contains 15 residues. CDR3 sequence: CAWSVAAGMVDTQYF. CDR3 nucleotide sequence: TGTGCCTGGAGTGTAGCGGCAGGGATGGTGGATACGCAGTATTTT.

Details on this clonotype: Germline is not matched at one junction end, which may reflect a read error. The V gene is TRBV11-2, the J gene TRBJ2-1, with D perhaps TRBD1 (5 bases). Germline V gene sequence: CDR1 SGHAT, CDR2 FQNNGV. The CDR3 spans 15 residues. CDR3 in amino acids: CASSLGTGNYSEQFF. The CDR3 nucleotides read TGTGCCAGCAGCTTAGGAACAGGAAACTACAGTGAGCAGTTCTTC. Complete variable domain (other parts from reference TRBV11-2 and TRBJ2-1): EAGVAQSPRYKIIEKRQSVAFWCNPISGHATLYWYQQILGQGPKLLIQFQNNGVVDDSQLPKDRFSAERLKGVDSTLKIQPAKLEDSAVYLCASSLGTGNYSEQFFGPGTRLTVL.

The chain uses TRBV20-1 and TRBJ2-7; tentatively, D is TRBD2 (6 bases). The CDR3 totals 13 residues. Between the trimmed V and J ends, which lost 8 bases and 7 bases, there was a span of 21 bases. Per the germline V gene, CDR1 is DFQATT and CDR2 is SNEGSKA (reference sequence). Written as DNA, the CDR3 is TGCAGTACTCCGGGACTTCCACGTCGGGAGCAGTACTTC. Translating it yields CSTPGLPRREQYF.

This clonotype was seen at least ten times. This sequence joins TRBV6-2 or TRBV6-3 and TRBJ2-3, with 8 positions matching TRBD2. Per the germline V gene, CDR1 is MNHEY and CDR2 is SVGEGT. V shed 8 bases and J 0 bases; nucleotides not matched to a gene: 13. There are 17 residues in the CDR3. The CDR3 here is CASSRVAGRPSTDTQYF. Here the CDR3 DNA reads TGTGCCAGCTCTAGGGTAGCGGGGCGACCTAGCACAGATACGCAGTATTTT.

This clonotype came up many times. V and J are TRBV6-1 and TRBJ2-2; tentative D call: TRBD1 (6 bases). CDR3 length: 14 amino acids. Trimming cost V 7 bases and J 0 bases, with 9 bases left between them. Per the germline V gene, CDR1 is MNHNS and CDR2 is SASEGT. The CDR3 DNA reads as TGTGCCAGCATTACAGGGACGAACACCGGGGAGCTGTTTTTT. Amino acids: CASITGTNTGELFF.